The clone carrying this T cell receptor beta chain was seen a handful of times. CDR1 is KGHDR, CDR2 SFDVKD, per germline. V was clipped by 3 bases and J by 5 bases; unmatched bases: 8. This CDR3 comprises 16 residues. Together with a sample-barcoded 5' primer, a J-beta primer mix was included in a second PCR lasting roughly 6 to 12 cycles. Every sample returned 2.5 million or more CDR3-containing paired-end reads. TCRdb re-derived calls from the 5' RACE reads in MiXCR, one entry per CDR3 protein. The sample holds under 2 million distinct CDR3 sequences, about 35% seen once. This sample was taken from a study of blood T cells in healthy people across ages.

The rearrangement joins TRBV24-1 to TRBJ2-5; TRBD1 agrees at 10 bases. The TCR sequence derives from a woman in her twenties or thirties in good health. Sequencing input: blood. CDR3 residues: CATSDPSGTGEETQYF. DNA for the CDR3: TGTGCCACCAGTGATCCCTCCGGGACAGGGGAGGAGACCCAGTACTTC.